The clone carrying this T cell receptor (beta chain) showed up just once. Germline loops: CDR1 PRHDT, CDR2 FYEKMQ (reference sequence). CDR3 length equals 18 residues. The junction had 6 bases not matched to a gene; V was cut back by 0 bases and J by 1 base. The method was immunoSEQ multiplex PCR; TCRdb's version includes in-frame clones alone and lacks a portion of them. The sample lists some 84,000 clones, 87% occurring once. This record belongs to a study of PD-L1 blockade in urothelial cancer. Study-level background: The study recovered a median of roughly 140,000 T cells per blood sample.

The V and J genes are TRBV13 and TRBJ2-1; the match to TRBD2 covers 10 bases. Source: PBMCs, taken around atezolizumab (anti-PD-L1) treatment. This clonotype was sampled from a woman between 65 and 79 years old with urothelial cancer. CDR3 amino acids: CASSLGLLAGKSYNEQFF. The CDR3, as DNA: TGTGCCAGCAGCTTAGGTTTACTAGCGGGGAAATCCTACAATGAGCAGTTCTTC.